The entry that follows covers one T cell receptor beta chain sequence. Data came from immunoSEQ multiplex PCR; TCRdb stores just in-frame clones and leaves some out. The top ten clones hold around 1.7% of a sample with approximately 230,000 clones, around 84% of them seen once. The data originate from a study of blood T cell repertoires in COVID-19. Study-wide background: Both acute and convalescent COVID-19 samples were obtained from the United States, Italy and Spain.

The CDR3 consists of 14 residues. Germline CDR1 LGHNA, CDR2 YNFKEQ. V was shortened by 3 bases and J by 7 bases, with 15 bases between the two germline ends. The material sequenced was PBMCs or T cells enriched from blood (not recorded which). The origin of this receptor is a man aged 35 to 55 who had recovered from COVID-19. The V and J genes are TRBV4-2 and TRBJ1-1; D gene uncertain. The CDR3 DNA reads TGTGCCAGCAGCCATGATCCCGAGGTTAATGAAGCTTTCTTT. Protein product: CASSHDPEVNEAFF.